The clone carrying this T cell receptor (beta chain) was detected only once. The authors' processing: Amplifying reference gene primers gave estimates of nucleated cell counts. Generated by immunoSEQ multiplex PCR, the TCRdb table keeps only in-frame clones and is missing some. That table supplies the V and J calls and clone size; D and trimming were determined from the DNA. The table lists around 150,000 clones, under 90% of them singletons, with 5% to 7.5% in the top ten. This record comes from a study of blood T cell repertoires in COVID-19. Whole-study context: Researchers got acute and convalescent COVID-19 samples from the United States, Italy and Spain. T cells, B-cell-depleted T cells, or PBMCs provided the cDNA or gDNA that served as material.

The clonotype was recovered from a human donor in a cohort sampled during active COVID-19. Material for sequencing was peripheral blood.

Here the CDR3 reads CASLTGNQPQHF. The CDR3 DNA reads TGTGCCAGTCTGACAGGGAACCAGCCCCAGCATTTT. V gene TRBV6-5 combines with J gene TRBJ1-5, with 7 nucleotides matching TRBD1. This CDR3 comprises 12 residues. Unmatched junction bases numbered 6, after V lost 9 bases and J lost 7 bases. Germline CDR1 and CDR2: MNHEY and SVGAGI.